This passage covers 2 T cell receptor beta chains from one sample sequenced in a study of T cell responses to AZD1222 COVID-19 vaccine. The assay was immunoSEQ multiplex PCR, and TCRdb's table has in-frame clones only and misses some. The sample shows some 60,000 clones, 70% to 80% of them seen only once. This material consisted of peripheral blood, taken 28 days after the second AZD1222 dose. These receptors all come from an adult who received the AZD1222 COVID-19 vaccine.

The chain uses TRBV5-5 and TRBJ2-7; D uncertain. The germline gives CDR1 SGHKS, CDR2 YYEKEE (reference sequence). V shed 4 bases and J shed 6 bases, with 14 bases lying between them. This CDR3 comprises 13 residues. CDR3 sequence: CASSLGLEGEQYF. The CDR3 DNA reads TGTGCCAGCAGCCTCGGGCTCGAAGGCGAGCAGTACTTC.

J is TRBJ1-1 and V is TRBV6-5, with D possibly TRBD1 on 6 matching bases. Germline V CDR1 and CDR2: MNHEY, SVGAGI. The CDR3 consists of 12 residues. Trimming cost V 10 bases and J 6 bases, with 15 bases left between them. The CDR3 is CAIREGGSEAFF. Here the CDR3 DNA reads TGTGCCATCAGGGAGGGGGGATCTGAAGCTTTCTTT.